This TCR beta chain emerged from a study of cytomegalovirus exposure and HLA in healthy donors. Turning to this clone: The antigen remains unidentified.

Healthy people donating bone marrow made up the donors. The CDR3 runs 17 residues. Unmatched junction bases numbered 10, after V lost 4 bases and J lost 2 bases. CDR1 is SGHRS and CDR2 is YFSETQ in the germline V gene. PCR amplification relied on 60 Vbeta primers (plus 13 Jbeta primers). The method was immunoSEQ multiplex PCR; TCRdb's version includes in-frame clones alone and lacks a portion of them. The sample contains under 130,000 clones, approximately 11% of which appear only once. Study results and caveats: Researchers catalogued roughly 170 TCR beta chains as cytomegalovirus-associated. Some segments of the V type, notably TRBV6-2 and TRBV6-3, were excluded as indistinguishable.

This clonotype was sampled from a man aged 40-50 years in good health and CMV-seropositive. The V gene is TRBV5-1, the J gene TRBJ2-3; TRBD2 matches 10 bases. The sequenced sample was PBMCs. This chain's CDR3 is CASSSARTSGYTDTQYF. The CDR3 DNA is TGCGCCAGCAGCAGCGCGCGGACTAGCGGATACACAGATACGCAGTATTTT. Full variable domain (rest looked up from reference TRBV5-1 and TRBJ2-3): KAGVTQTPRYLIKTRGQQVTLSCSPISGHRSVSWYQQTPGQGLQFLFEYFSETQRNKGNFPGRFSGRQFSNSRSEMNVSTLELGDSALYLCASSSARTSGYTDTQYFGPGTRLTVL.